A selection of T cell receptor beta chains follows, all from one sample in a study of shared clonotypes between healthy human individuals. This table comes from immunoSEQ multiplex PCR, and its TCRdb copy is limited to in-frame clones, with some not included. The data contain 1,500,000 or so clones, 98% to 99% of them seen just once; the ten biggest clones take up 0.36%. The sample consisted of naive CD4+ T cells sorted from blood. The receptors were sampled from a man between 25 and 39 years old in good health. Each CDR3 is given with its conserved first and last residue. The order of the fields is D gene, V gene, J gene, CDR3 length, clone size, CDR3 protein, CDR3 DNA. D genes are given only for firm matches. Only part of the rows carry a size: once, few, many, or a class if the clone is expanded.

d_call: TRBD1; v_call: TRBV20-1; j_call: TRBJ2-7; cdr3_length: 11; clone_size: -; cdr3_aa: CSAQGVYEQYF; cdr3_nt: TGCAGTGCTCAGGGGGTCTACGAGCAGTACTTC
d_call: TRBD1; v_call: TRBV7-2; j_call: TRBJ2-4; cdr3_length: 17; clone_size: few; cdr3_aa: CASSLRTGGLAKNIQYF; cdr3_nt: TGTGCCAGCAGCTTACGGACAGGCGGACTAGCCAAAAACATTCAGTACTTC
d_call: TRBD1; v_call: TRBV6-1; j_call: TRBJ2-1; cdr3_length: 14; clone_size: -; cdr3_aa: CASSELDRGHEQFF; cdr3_nt: TGTGCCAGCAGTGAACTGGACAGGGGCCATGAGCAGTTCTTC
d_call: -; v_call: TRBV19; j_call: TRBJ2-3; cdr3_length: 12; clone_size: -; cdr3_aa: CASSGAGDTQYF; cdr3_nt: TGTGCCAGTAGTGGCGCAGGAGATACGCAGTATTTT
d_call: TRBD1; v_call: TRBV18; j_call: TRBJ1-2; cdr3_length: 17; clone_size: -; cdr3_aa: CASSPRPLGQENYGYTF; cdr3_nt: TGTGCCAGCTCACCACGACCCCTCGGACAGGAAAACTATGGCTACACCTTC
d_call: -; v_call: TRBV20-1; j_call: TRBJ1-1; cdr3_length: 10; clone_size: -; cdr3_aa: CSASTTEAFF; cdr3_nt: TGCAGTGCTAGTACCACTGAAGCTTTCTTT
d_call: -; v_call: TRBV28; j_call: TRBJ1-2; cdr3_length: 14; clone_size: -; cdr3_aa: CASSPPGQPGGYTF; cdr3_nt: TGTGCCAGCAGCCCCCCGGGACAACCTGGGGGCTACACCTTC
d_call: -; v_call: TRBV19; j_call: TRBJ2-1; cdr3_length: 14; clone_size: -; cdr3_aa: CASSIDFGGYEQFF; cdr3_nt: TGTGCCAGTAGTATAGATTTCGGTGGGTATGAGCAGTTCTTC
d_call: -; v_call: TRBV21-1; j_call: TRBJ1-4; cdr3_length: 16; clone_size: -; cdr3_aa: CASTNGREGSNEKLFF; cdr3_nt: TGTGCCAGCACCAACGGAAGAGAGGGGTCTAATGAAAAACTGTTTTTT
d_call: -; v_call: TRBV18; j_call: TRBJ2-2; cdr3_length: 13; clone_size: -; cdr3_aa: CASSPSAPGELFF; cdr3_nt: TGTGCCAGCTCACCAAGCGCCCCCGGGGAGCTGTTTTTT
d_call: -; v_call: TRBV2; j_call: TRBJ2-1; cdr3_length: 17; clone_size: -; cdr3_aa: CASNVSYRKRLYNEQFF; cdr3_nt: TGTGCCAGCAACGTATCCTATAGGAAACGACTATACAATGAGCAGTTCTTC
d_call: TRBD2; v_call: TRBV4-3; j_call: TRBJ2-1; cdr3_length: 19; clone_size: -; cdr3_aa: CASSRYPGTSESSYNEQFF; cdr3_nt: TGCGCCAGCAGCCGATACCCTGGGACTAGCGAAAGCTCCTACAATGAGCAGTTCTTC
d_call: TRBD1; v_call: TRBV29-1; j_call: TRBJ2-2; cdr3_length: 13; clone_size: -; cdr3_aa: CSAGTVLSGELFF; cdr3_nt: TGCAGCGCCGGGACAGTTCTTTCCGGGGAGCTGTTTTTT
d_call: TRBD1; v_call: TRBV6-1; j_call: TRBJ2-1; cdr3_length: 15; clone_size: -; cdr3_aa: CASSVRQGAYNEQFF; cdr3_nt: TGTGCCAGCAGTGTACGACAGGGGGCCTACAATGAGCAGTTCTTC
d_call: TRBD1; v_call: TRBV18; j_call: TRBJ2-7; cdr3_length: 15; clone_size: once; cdr3_aa: CASSPGTGVSYEQYF; cdr3_nt: TGTGCCAGCTCACCAGGGACAGGAGTATCCTACGAGCAGTACTTC
d_call: TRBD1; v_call: TRBV11-2; j_call: TRBJ2-2; cdr3_length: 14; clone_size: -; cdr3_aa: CASSGQGNTGELFF; cdr3_nt: TGTGCCAGCAGCGGACAGGGGAACACCGGGGAGCTGTTTTTT
d_call: TRBD2; v_call: TRBV5-1; j_call: TRBJ2-1; cdr3_length: 17; clone_size: once; cdr3_aa: CASRTSGAGGSYNEQFF; cdr3_nt: TGCGCCAGCAGGACTAGCGGAGCTGGGGGCTCCTACAATGAGCAGTTCTTC
d_call: TRBD1; v_call: TRBV18; j_call: TRBJ1-2; cdr3_length: 16; clone_size: -; cdr3_aa: CASSPTGQGNVHGYTF; cdr3_nt: TGTGCCAGCTCACCAACGGGACAGGGCAATGTCCATGGCTACACCTTC
d_call: -; v_call: TRBV11-3; j_call: TRBJ2-3; cdr3_length: 13; clone_size: -; cdr3_aa: CASSLAQFETQYF; cdr3_nt: TGTGCCAGCAGCTTAGCCCAATTTGAAACGCAGTATTTT
d_call: -; v_call: TRBV18; j_call: TRBJ1-1; cdr3_length: 13; clone_size: -; cdr3_aa: CASSPRGDTEAFF; cdr3_nt: TGTGCCAGCTCACCCAGGGGAGACACTGAAGCTTTCTTT
d_call: TRBD1; v_call: TRBV28; j_call: TRBJ2-1; cdr3_length: 14; clone_size: -; cdr3_aa: CASSLRQGQIEQFF; cdr3_nt: TGTGCCAGCAGTCTCCGACAGGGACAGATTGAGCAGTTCTTC
d_call: -; v_call: TRBV4-3; j_call: TRBJ1-1; cdr3_length: 14; clone_size: -; cdr3_aa: CASSQTSRNTEAFF; cdr3_nt: TGCGCCAGCAGCCAGACCAGCAGGAACACTGAAGCTTTCTTT
d_call: -; v_call: TRBV18; j_call: TRBJ2-5; cdr3_length: 15; clone_size: -; cdr3_aa: CASSPSGTMKETQYF; cdr3_nt: TGTGCCAGCTCACCATCCGGGACAATGAAAGAGACCCAGTACTTC
d_call: -; v_call: TRBV5-1; j_call: TRBJ1-4; cdr3_length: 15; clone_size: -; cdr3_aa: CASSLGFTTNEKLFF; cdr3_nt: TGCGCCAGCAGCTTGGGATTCACAACTAATGAAAAACTGTTTTTT
d_call: TRBD1; v_call: TRBV28; j_call: TRBJ2-4; cdr3_length: 16; clone_size: -; cdr3_aa: CASSLRGQGAKNIQYF; cdr3_nt: TGTGCCAGCAGTTTACGGGGACAGGGGGCCAAAAACATTCAGTACTTC
d_call: TRBD2; v_call: TRBV7-2; j_call: TRBJ2-3; cdr3_length: 17; clone_size: -; cdr3_aa: CASNLAPVAGGTDTQYF; cdr3_nt: TGTGCCAGCAATTTGGCACCCGTAGCGGGAGGGACAGATACGCAGTATTTT
d_call: TRBD2; v_call: TRBV6-4; j_call: TRBJ2-3; cdr3_length: 16; clone_size: -; cdr3_aa: CASSDSHTSGADTQYF; cdr3_nt: TGTGCCAGCAGTGACTCCCATACTAGCGGAGCAGATACGCAGTATTTT
d_call: -; v_call: TRBV6-5; j_call: TRBJ1-2; cdr3_length: 15; clone_size: -; cdr3_aa: CASSYRALRDYGYTF; cdr3_nt: TGTGCCAGCAGCTACCGGGCCCTACGGGATTATGGCTACACCTTC
d_call: -; v_call: TRBV11-2; j_call: TRBJ2-3; cdr3_length: 18; clone_size: -; cdr3_aa: CASSSPRTGNIYTDTQYF; cdr3_nt: TGTGCCAGCAGCTCACCACGGACGGGGAATATTTACACAGATACGCAGTATTTT
d_call: TRBD1; v_call: TRBV29-1; j_call: TRBJ2-2; cdr3_length: 14; clone_size: -; cdr3_aa: CSVRQGSITGELFF; cdr3_nt: TGCAGCGTCCGACAGGGATCGATCACCGGGGAGCTGTTTTTT
d_call: -; v_call: TRBV28; j_call: TRBJ1-1; cdr3_length: 14; clone_size: -; cdr3_aa: CASSLVGANTEAFF; cdr3_nt: TGTGCCAGCAGTTTAGTCGGGGCGAACACTGAAGCTTTCTTT
d_call: -; v_call: TRBV7-9; j_call: TRBJ1-1; cdr3_length: 17; clone_size: -; cdr3_aa: CASSRGTQVPPNTEAFF; cdr3_nt: TGTGCCAGCAGCCGTGGGACGCAAGTCCCCCCGAACACTGAAGCTTTCTTT
d_call: -; v_call: TRBV18; j_call: TRBJ2-2; cdr3_length: 15; clone_size: -; cdr3_aa: CASSPLAPRTGELFF; cdr3_nt: TGTGCCAGCTCACCACTAGCCCCGAGGACCGGGGAGCTGTTTTTT
d_call: -; v_call: TRBV12-5; j_call: TRBJ1-1; cdr3_length: 12; clone_size: -; cdr3_aa: CASGLPSIRTFF; cdr3_nt: TGTGCTAGTGGTTTGCCGTCCATACGGACTTTCTTT
d_call: TRBD1; v_call: TRBV15; j_call: TRBJ2-7; cdr3_length: 16; clone_size: -; cdr3_aa: CATSRRSGTGGYEQYF; cdr3_nt: TGTGCCACCAGCAGGAGATCCGGGACAGGGGGATACGAGCAGTACTTC
d_call: -; v_call: TRBV15; j_call: TRBJ1-3; cdr3_length: 16; clone_size: -; cdr3_aa: CATSREAGRSGNTIYF; cdr3_nt: TGTGCCACCAGCAGAGAGGCGGGGCGCTCTGGAAACACCATATATTTT
d_call: -; v_call: TRBV5-4; j_call: TRBJ2-1; cdr3_length: 14; clone_size: -; cdr3_aa: CASKISQDYNEQFF; cdr3_nt: TGTGCCAGCAAAATCTCGCAAGATTACAATGAGCAGTTCTTC